This T cell receptor (beta chain) emerged from a study of T cells after yellow fever vaccination. Study context: Where fractions had low cell numbers, libraries were prepared from them with the SMART-Seq v4 Ultra Low Input RNA kit. Study-wide findings and caveats: At around 96% for CD4 and about 88% for CD8, most primary-vaccination clones showed up again after the booster. Weaker overall, the secondary response nonetheless peaked faster (day 5 versus 15).

This clonotype was counted between two and nine times. A universal primer site and UMIs were added as TCR cDNA was made by 5'RACE template switching. Using its own MiXCR run on the 5' RACE reads, TCRdb lists one record per CDR3 protein. The table has more than 75,000 distinct CDR3 sequences, roughly 10% seen once. The specimen comprised CD8+ T cells not binding an NS4B(214-222) dextramer, sorted from PBMCs, sampled about 2 weeks after the first yellow fever vaccination. The sequence was collected from a man in his late teens or twenties who received the YFV17D yellow fever vaccine.

Written as DNA, the CDR3 is TGTGCCAGCAGCTTAACAGGGGGCCCTCCAAGCTCCTACAATGAGCAGTTCTTC. This sequence encodes CASSLTGGPPSSYNEQFF. This chain connects TRBV7-3 to TRBJ2-1; 7 nucleotides agree with TRBD1. Germline CDR1 reads SGHTA; CDR2 reads FQGTGA. The CDR3 contains 18 residues. J lost 0 bases, V lost 0 bases, and 8 bases had no gene match.